Listed below are T cell receptor beta chains from one sample, sequenced in a study of identical twins. TCRdb re-derived calls from the 5' RACE reads in MiXCR, one entry per CDR3 protein. Found here are about 330,000 distinct CDR3 sequences, around 12% of them singletons; the top ten hold approximately 7.6%. A further study also used this sample, focusing on yellow fever vaccine responses in identical twins.

Sequencing used CD8+ T cells sorted from blood. Receptors originate from a woman aged 18-29 years in good health. CDR3s include the opening cysteine and the closing phenylalanine or tryptophan. The D gene is left open where the match is weak. Size tells how often a clone was seen (once, few, many) or the class of an expanded clone, and some rows leave it out.

V gene: TRBV2; D gene: TRBD2; J gene: TRBJ2-7; clone size: -; CDR3 protein: CASSVSMAGDTTSGTAYEQYF; CDR3 DNA: TGTGCCAGCAGTGTATCGATGGCAGGAGACACTACTAGCGGGACGGCCTACGAGCAGTACTTC
V gene: TRBV28; D gene: -; J gene: TRBJ2-2; clone size: -; CDR3 protein: CASSFWGGELFF; CDR3 DNA: TGTGCCAGCAGTTTCTGGGGAGGGGAGCTGTTTTTT
V gene: TRBV6-4; D gene: TRBD2; J gene: TRBJ2-5; clone size: few; CDR3 protein: CASSEGTSGEETQYF; CDR3 DNA: TGTGCCAGCAGCGAAGGGACTAGCGGGGAAGAGACCCAGTACTTC
V gene: TRBV7-3; D gene: TRBD1; J gene: TRBJ2-3; clone size: -; CDR3 protein: CASTLTGGSTDTQYF; CDR3 DNA: TGTGCCAGCACCTTAACAGGGGGGAGCACAGATACGCAGTATTTT
V gene: TRBV5-5; D gene: -; J gene: TRBJ2-1; clone size: -; CDR3 protein: CASSLLGGSPYNEQFF; CDR3 DNA: TGTGCCAGCAGCTTGCTGGGGGGAAGTCCCTACAATGAGCAGTTCTTC
V gene: TRBV29-1; D gene: TRBD2; J gene: TRBJ2-1; clone size: few; CDR3 protein: CSVEGRGSGGAGRDEQFF; CDR3 DNA: TGCAGCGTTGAAGGACGGGGTAGCGGGGGGGCCGGTAGGGACGAGCAGTTCTTC
V gene: TRBV3-1; D gene: -; J gene: TRBJ2-7; clone size: many; CDR3 protein: CASSQGAQGRDEQYF; CDR3 DNA: TGTGCCAGCAGCCAAGGGGCTCAGGGAAGGGACGAGCAGTACTTC
V gene: TRBV7-9; D gene: -; J gene: TRBJ2-5; clone size: -; CDR3 protein: CASSPSGALQTQYF; CDR3 DNA: TGTGCCAGCAGCCCTTCAGGGGCCCTTCAGACCCAGTACTTC
V gene: TRBV11-3; D gene: -; J gene: TRBJ1-1; clone size: -; CDR3 protein: CASSLLGARTEAFF; CDR3 DNA: TGTGCCAGCAGCTTATTGGGGGCGCGGACTGAAGCTTTCTTT
V gene: TRBV27; D gene: -; J gene: TRBJ2-1; clone size: -; CDR3 protein: CASSLGSPFHNEQFF; CDR3 DNA: TGTGCCAGCAGTTTAGGATCCCCGTTCCACAATGAGCAGTTCTTC
V gene: TRBV7-9; D gene: -; J gene: TRBJ2-5; clone size: -; CDR3 protein: CASSPADSETQYF; CDR3 DNA: TGTGCCAGCAGCCCCGCGGATTCGGAGACCCAGTACTTC
V gene: TRBV6-1; D gene: TRBD2; J gene: TRBJ2-1; clone size: few; CDR3 protein: CASGGLAGGSTYNEQFF; CDR3 DNA: TGTGCCAGCGGGGGACTAGCGGGAGGTTCCACCTACAATGAGCAGTTCTTC
V gene: TRBV20-1; D gene: -; J gene: TRBJ1-3; clone size: many; CDR3 protein: CSASGSGNTIYF; CDR3 DNA: TGCAGTGCTAGCGGCTCTGGAAACACCATATATTTT
V gene: TRBV20-1; D gene: -; J gene: TRBJ2-3; clone size: -; CDR3 protein: CSARGSFLGTDTQYF; CDR3 DNA: TGCAGTGCTAGAGGATCCTTCCTCGGGACAGATACGCAGTATTTT
V gene: TRBV27; D gene: -; J gene: TRBJ2-1; clone size: -; CDR3 protein: CASSIWDSNNEQFF; CDR3 DNA: TGTGCCAGCAGCATATGGGACTCCAACAATGAGCAGTTCTTC
V gene: TRBV12-3/TRBV12-4; D gene: -; J gene: TRBJ1-1; clone size: few; CDR3 protein: CASRRSRSGRENTEAFF; CDR3 DNA: TGTGCCAGCAGACGCAGCAGATCGGGCAGGGAGAACACTGAAGCTTTCTTT
V gene: TRBV29-1; D gene: -; J gene: TRBJ1-1; clone size: few; CDR3 protein: CSSGGDTEAFF; CDR3 DNA: TGCAGCTCTGGGGGGGACACTGAAGCTTTCTTT
V gene: TRBV4-2; D gene: -; J gene: TRBJ2-6; clone size: many; CDR3 protein: CASSQDGSSGANVLTF; CDR3 DNA: TGTGCCAGCAGCCAAGATGGGAGCTCTGGGGCCAACGTCCTGACTTTC
V gene: TRBV11-3; D gene: -; J gene: TRBJ2-7; clone size: few; CDR3 protein: CASSSAAAPYYEQYF; CDR3 DNA: TGTGCCAGCAGCTCCGCTGCCGCCCCCTACTACGAGCAGTACTTC
V gene: TRBV5-1; D gene: TRBD2; J gene: TRBJ2-7; clone size: few; CDR3 protein: CASSGEGTYEQYF; CDR3 DNA: TGCGCCAGCAGCGGGGAGGGAACCTACGAGCAGTACTTC
V gene: TRBV12-3/TRBV12-4; D gene: -; J gene: TRBJ2-3; clone size: -; CDR3 protein: CASSSPGATVYTQYF; CDR3 DNA: TGTGCCAGCAGTTCCCCGGGAGCGACCGTGTATACGCAGTATTTT
V gene: TRBV2; D gene: -; J gene: TRBJ2-1; clone size: -; CDR3 protein: CASSGDLGHNEQFF; CDR3 DNA: TGTGCCAGCAGCGGGGATCTCGGCCACAATGAGCAGTTCTTC
V gene: TRBV4-1; D gene: -; J gene: TRBJ1-4; clone size: -; CDR3 protein: CASSQEGFELFF; CDR3 DNA: TGCGCCAGCAGCCAAGAAGGGTTTGAACTGTTTTTT
V gene: TRBV11-3; D gene: -; J gene: TRBJ2-2; clone size: -; CDR3 protein: CASSHHLGPLNTGELFF; CDR3 DNA: TGTGCCAGCAGCCACCACCTCGGGCCTTTGAACACCGGGGAGCTGTTTTTT
V gene: TRBV12-3/TRBV12-4; D gene: -; J gene: TRBJ2-2; clone size: many; CDR3 protein: CAATSSSGELFF; CDR3 DNA: TGTGCCGCGACGTCTTCCTCCGGGGAGCTGTTTTTT
V gene: TRBV2; D gene: TRBD1; J gene: TRBJ1-1; clone size: -; CDR3 protein: CASRRGQAREAFF; CDR3 DNA: TGTGCCAGCAGAAGGGGACAGGCTCGTGAAGCTTTCTTT
V gene: TRBV15; D gene: -; J gene: TRBJ1-5; clone size: -; CDR3 protein: CATSRPSNQPQHF; CDR3 DNA: TGTGCCACCAGCAGACCTTCTAATCAGCCCCAGCATTTT
V gene: TRBV5-1; D gene: TRBD2; J gene: TRBJ2-5; clone size: few; CDR3 protein: CASSPSGGGGETQYF; CDR3 DNA: TGCGCCAGCAGCCCCAGCGGCGGGGGGGGAGAGACCCAGTACTTC
V gene: TRBV24-1; D gene: -; J gene: TRBJ1-5; clone size: few; CDR3 protein: CATSAQGMSQPQHF; CDR3 DNA: TGTGCCACCAGTGCCCAGGGGATGTCTCAGCCCCAGCATTTT
V gene: TRBV12-3/TRBV12-4; D gene: TRBD1; J gene: TRBJ2-2; clone size: few; CDR3 protein: CASRPGQEAPNTGELFF; CDR3 DNA: TGTGCCAGCAGACCGGGACAGGAGGCTCCGAACACCGGGGAGCTGTTTTTT
V gene: TRBV9; D gene: -; J gene: TRBJ2-4; clone size: -; CDR3 protein: CASSVDGGGNIQYF; CDR3 DNA: TGTGCCAGCAGCGTAGACGGAGGAGGAAACATTCAGTACTTC
V gene: TRBV28; D gene: -; J gene: TRBJ1-1; clone size: -; CDR3 protein: CASSRDLLGDTEAFF; CDR3 DNA: TGTGCCAGCAGTCGTGACCTCTTGGGGGACACTGAAGCTTTCTTT
V gene: TRBV7-9; D gene: -; J gene: TRBJ2-1; clone size: few; CDR3 protein: CASSLLTTRNYNEQFF; CDR3 DNA: TGTGCCAGCAGCTTACTGACTACCCGAAACTACAATGAGCAGTTCTTC
V gene: TRBV12-3/TRBV12-4; D gene: TRBD1; J gene: TRBJ1-2; clone size: many; CDR3 protein: CASSGQGNYGYTF; CDR3 DNA: TGTGCCAGCAGTGGACAGGGGAACTATGGCTACACCTTC
V gene: TRBV24-1; D gene: TRBD1; J gene: TRBJ1-5; clone size: -; CDR3 protein: CATSGRGTGPLNQPQHF; CDR3 DNA: TGTGCCACCAGTGGTCGGGGGACAGGTCCCCTCAATCAGCCCCAGCATTTT
V gene: TRBV28; D gene: TRBD2; J gene: TRBJ2-7; clone size: few; CDR3 protein: CASSFRLAGMYEQYF; CDR3 DNA: TGTGCCAGCAGTTTTAGACTAGCGGGAATGTACGAGCAGTACTTC
V gene: TRBV6-5; D gene: -; J gene: TRBJ1-6; clone size: few; CDR3 protein: CASSYSILGANNSPLHF; CDR3 DNA: TGTGCCAGCAGTTACTCGATATTGGGGGCGAATAATTCACCCCTCCACTTT
V gene: TRBV6-5; D gene: TRBD2; J gene: TRBJ2-1; clone size: -; CDR3 protein: CASSYSGTSSFNEQFF; CDR3 DNA: TGTGCCAGCAGTTATTCCGGGACTAGCAGCTTCAATGAGCAGTTCTTC
V gene: TRBV2; D gene: -; J gene: TRBJ1-1; clone size: -; CDR3 protein: CASENTEAFF; CDR3 DNA: TGTGCCAGCGAGAACACTGAAGCTTTCTTT
V gene: TRBV27; D gene: TRBD2; J gene: TRBJ2-7; clone size: few; CDR3 protein: CASSSIAGNRPYEQYF; CDR3 DNA: TGTGCCAGCAGTTCCATAGCGGGTAATAGGCCCTACGAGCAGTACTTC